A selection of T cell receptor beta chains follows, all from one sample in a study of blood T cell repertoires in COVID-19. Assay used: immunoSEQ multiplex PCR; TCRdb lists only in-frame clones, some missing. The sample has some 110,000 clones, 65% to 85% seen once. Source material: peripheral blood. The receptor set was obtained from a woman in her seventies with acute or convalescent COVID-19. Both conserved end residues are part of each CDR3. D genes are given only for firm matches. Only part of the rows carry a size: once, few, many, or a class if the clone is expanded.

>TRBV18|NA|NA|TRBJ2-7
CASATTTGGTDLYEQYF
>TRBV7-8|NA|few|TRBJ2-2
CASSLQGTGELFF
>TRBV15|TRBD2|NA|TRBJ2-1
CATSDPGTSGTLGGEQFF
>TRBV12-3/TRBV12-4|TRBD2|NA|TRBJ2-5
CASRLAGGETQYF
>TRBV4-1|NA|few|TRBJ2-6
CASSQVTTNSGANVLTF
>TRBV6-1|NA|once|TRBJ1-5
CASSEANNQPQHF
>TRBV6-4|NA|once|TRBJ2-7
CASSPTGIHEQYF
>TRBV19|TRBD1|once|TRBJ1-1
CASSVQGDTEAFF
>TRBV5-6|TRBD2|NA|TRBJ2-1
CASSSRRREGEYNEQFF
>TRBV11-2|TRBD1|NA|TRBJ1-2
CASSLTGGYGYTF
>TRBV7-2|NA|NA|TRBJ1-1
CASSLRGRETEAFF
>TRBV5-4|NA|NA|TRBJ2-7
CASSVIAGRSDEQYF
>TRBV6-2/TRBV6-3|NA|few|TRBJ1-6
CASSLDRLSYNSPLHF
>TRBV3-1/TRBV3-2|NA|once|TRBJ1-4
CASSQARDSINEKLFF
>TRBV5-1|NA|NA|TRBJ1-1
CASSWGRDTVEGAFF
>TRBV3-1/TRBV3-2|TRBD2|NA|TRBJ2-5
CASSFSGRRQETQYF
>TRBV9|NA|NA|TRBJ2-3
CASSVAAGASTDTQYF
>TRBV3-1/TRBV3-2|NA|NA|TRBJ2-7
CASSRPGAYEQYF
>TRBV29-1|NA|NA|TRBJ1-3
CSVLSGNTIYF
>TRBV3-1/TRBV3-2|NA|NA|TRBJ1-5
CASSQGASNQPQHF
>TRBV2|TRBD1|NA|TRBJ1-4
CASSQLPGTGGEKLFF
>TRBV6-4|NA|NA|TRBJ2-3
CASSQALTDTQYF
>TRBV6-1|TRBD1|NA|TRBJ1-2
CASSETGQGTYGYTF
>TRBV19|TRBD1|NA|TRBJ1-1
CASSPRTGRKEAFF
>TRBV6-5|NA|NA|TRBJ1-1
CASSPNDRREAFF
>TRBV2|TRBD1|NA|TRBJ2-2
CASITGVTGELFF
>TRBV5-1|TRBD2|NA|TRBJ2-1
CASSHGLAGGTDNEQFF
>TRBV5-1|NA|few|TRBJ1-2
CASSLGQGSYGYTF
>TRBV7-9|TRBD1|NA|TRBJ2-5
CASSAPDRGRRETQYF
>TRBV6-5|NA|once|TRBJ2-7
CASRRAYEQYF
>TRBV5-8|NA|few|TRBJ1-2
CASSLPNRFYGYTF
>TRBV5-5|TRBD2|NA|TRBJ2-7
CASSPPLSGRTVYEQYF
>TRBV2|TRBD1|NA|TRBJ2-3
CASSFVGTVTDTQYF
>TRBV19|NA|NA|TRBJ2-7
CASSMARGRYEQYF
>TRBV28|NA|NA|TRBJ1-6
CASNIRSRFNSPLHF
>TRBV19|TRBD2|NA|TRBJ2-7
CATQDSGRAPGYEQYF
>TRBV5-6|NA|NA|TRBJ1-3
CASSPRGPGNTIYF
>TRBV14|NA|NA|TRBJ1-3
CASSQDLQDRYLSGNTIYF
>TRBV19|NA|NA|TRBJ2-5
CASSPRTGGKQETQYF
>TRBV29-1|TRBD1|few|TRBJ1-1
CSVRQGPNTEAFF
>TRBV10-2|NA|NA|TRBJ1-6
CASRQGRNSPLHF
>TRBV4-1|TRBD2|NA|TRBJ2-3
CASSPERGGSTDTQYF
>TRBV5-1|NA|NA|TRBJ2-1
CASSLGAQSYNEQFF
>TRBV18|NA|NA|TRBJ2-3
CASSPREAYAGDTQYF
>TRBV18|TRBD1|NA|TRBJ1-2
CASSGTGVNYGYTF
>TRBV7-8|TRBD1|NA|TRBJ2-5
CASSFRRDRGQETQYF
>TRBV3-1/TRBV3-2|NA|NA|TRBJ2-1
CASSQGGGNEQFF
>TRBV5-8|NA|NA|TRBJ2-7
CASKHSSYEQYF